Listed below are T cell receptor beta chains from one sample, sequenced in a study of identifying expanded T cells in peripheral blood. This table comes from immunoSEQ multiplex PCR, and its TCRdb copy is limited to in-frame clones, with some not included. The data contain over 80,000 clones, about 86% of them seen just once; the ten biggest clones take up 5.6%. The sequencing input was blood. The receptors shown here come from a person aged 18 to 70 in good health. Each CDR3 is given with its conserved first and last residue. D genes are given only for firm matches. Expanded clones are given a class, and other clones once, few, many or no size at all.

size	V	J	D	DNA	CDR3
once	TRBV5-1	TRBJ2-7	-	TGCGCCAGCAGCTTGGATACGGTTTCCTACGAGCAGTACTTC	CASSLDTVSYEQYF
once	TRBV5-6	TRBJ2-5	-	TGTGCCAGCAGCTTGAAAGGGGCGGAGGAGACCCAGTACTTC	CASSLKGAEETQYF
-	TRBV5-1	TRBJ2-7	-	TGCGCCAGCAGCCCGGGGACGGCGACCTACGAGCAGTACTTC	CASSPGTATYEQYF
-	TRBV19	TRBJ1-1	-	TGTGCCAGTAGTAACAGGGACACTGAAGCTTTCTTT	CASSNRDTEAFF
once	TRBV5-1	TRBJ2-1	-	TGCGCCAGCAGCCGTCTTTTCGGGCAGCACAATGAGCAGTTCTTC	CASSRLFGQHNEQFF
-	TRBV19	TRBJ1-1	-	TGTGCCAGTAGTATATGGGTGAACACTGAAGCTTTCTTT	CASSIWVNTEAFF
-	TRBV20-1	TRBJ2-7	-	TGCAGTGCCGCATACGGGCACGAGCAGTACTTC	CSAAYGHEQYF
-	TRBV9	TRBJ2-3	-	TGTGCCAGCAGCGTAGACACAGATACGCAGTATTTT	CASSVDTDTQYF
-	TRBV4-3	TRBJ2-3	-	TGCGCCAGCAGCCAAGTCTTGGTCAACACAGATACGCAGTATTTT	CASSQVLVNTDTQYF
-	TRBV19	TRBJ2-3	-	TGTGCCAGTAGTCTTCGGACAGCGACCCTGGGAGATACGCAGTATTTT	CASSLRTATLGDTQYF
-	TRBV25-1	TRBJ1-3	-	TGTGCCAGCAGACCTCAGGGGCAGAGGGACACCATATATTTT	CASRPQGQRDTIYF
-	TRBV5-1	TRBJ2-3	TRBD1	TGCGCCAGTGGGACAGGGGGCACAGATACGCAGTATTTT	CASGTGGTDTQYF
-	TRBV5-5	TRBJ1-2	TRBD1	TGTGCCAGCAGCTTGGGGACAGGGAATGGCTACACCTTC	CASSLGTGNGYTF
-	TRBV6-5	TRBJ1-1	-	TGTGCCAGCAGCGCCCGGACGAATCTCCTCGGAGCTTTCTTT	CASSARTNLLGAFF
-	TRBV29-1	TRBJ2-1	-	TGCAGCCTTAGACTGGTCGATGAGCAGTTCTTC	CSLRLVDEQFF
-	TRBV7-2	TRBJ2-7	TRBD1	TGTGCCAGCAGCTTAGCCACCGGGACAGGTTCCTACGAGCAGTACTTC	CASSLATGTGSYEQYF
-	TRBV4-3	TRBJ1-2	-	TGCGCCAGCAGCCAAAACCGACAGGCCCGGCGCTATGGCTACACCTTC	CASSQNRQARRYGYTF
-	TRBV5-1	TRBJ1-1	-	TGCGCCAGCAGCTTGTCAGGGGTGTCTGAAGCTTTCTTT	CASSLSGVSEAFF
once	TRBV4-3	TRBJ2-5	TRBD2	TGCGCCAGCAGCCTCGGGACTAGCGTTCAAGAGACCCAGTACTTC	CASSLGTSVQETQYF
-	TRBV18	TRBJ1-5	-	TGTGCCAGCTCACCTACAGTTAGCAATCAGCCCCAGCATTTT	CASSPTVSNQPQHF
-	TRBV9	TRBJ2-2	TRBD2	TGTGCCAGCAGCGTCGCCGGGACTAGTAACACCGGGGAGCTGTTTTTT	CASSVAGTSNTGELFF
-	TRBV2	TRBJ1-2	TRBD1	TGTGCCAGCAGGGTAACAGGGGACGATGGCTACACCTTC	CASRVTGDDGYTF
-	TRBV27	TRBJ2-7	TRBD1	TGTGCCAGCAGTTCTCGGACAGGGGAGGACGAGCAGTACTTC	CASSSRTGEDEQYF
-	TRBV7-3	TRBJ2-2	-	TGTGCCAGCAGCTTTCGGGGTACCGGGGAGCTGTTTTTT	CASSFRGTGELFF
-	TRBV7-9	TRBJ1-2	-	TGTGCCAGCAGCTCAGGAACGTCCTATGGCTACACCTTC	CASSSGTSYGYTF
once	TRBV7-2	TRBJ2-3	-	TGTGCCAGCAGCTTAGCACGGGGGGATACGCAGTATTTT	CASSLARGDTQYF
-	TRBV7-9	TRBJ1-6	-	TGTGCCAGCAGCGATTACAATTCACCCCTCCACTTT	CASSDYNSPLHF
-	TRBV11-1	TRBJ1-2	-	TGTGCCAGCAGCACCGGGAACTATGGCTACACCTTC	CASSTGNYGYTF
-	TRBV11-2	TRBJ1-3	-	TGTGCCAGCTGCGAGGGCGGCTCTGGAAACACCATATATTTT	CASCEGGSGNTIYF
-	TRBV12-5	TRBJ1-2	-	TGTGCTAGTGGTTTGGACCTATTGATCGGACAAAAAGACTATGGCTACACCTTC	CASGLDLLIGQKDYGYTF
-	TRBV5-1	TRBJ2-1	-	TGCGCCAGCAGCTTGACGTCTGACTCCTACAATGAGCAGTTCTTC	CASSLTSDSYNEQFF
-	TRBV6-5	TRBJ1-2	-	TGTGCCAGCTATGGGGGAGGCTACACCTTC	CASYGGGYTF
-	TRBV5-6	TRBJ1-2	-	TGTGCCAGCAGCTTGGGCGGCTCTAACTATGGCTACACCTTC	CASSLGGSNYGYTF
-	TRBV6-1	TRBJ2-2	-	TGTGCCAGCAGTGAAGGCCTCGGGAGACGGGACACCGGGGAGCTGTTTTTT	CASSEGLGRRDTGELFF
-	TRBV5-1	TRBJ2-5	-	TGCGCCAGCAGCTTGGATCAAGAGACCCAGTACTTC	CASSLDQETQYF
-	TRBV29-1	TRBJ1-2	-	TGCAGCGTTGCCGGGACCTTCTATGGCTACACCTTC	CSVAGTFYGYTF
-	TRBV5-4	TRBJ2-2	-	TGTGCCAGCAGCTTGAGGGGTTGGGAGGACACCGGGGAGCTGTTTTTT	CASSLRGWEDTGELFF
-	TRBV10-3	TRBJ2-5	-	TGTGCCATCAGTGAGTCGATTCGGGGGGCGGAGACCCAGTACTTC	CAISESIRGAETQYF
-	TRBV7-2	TRBJ1-2	-	TGTGCCAGCAGCCCACTCAGGGCGGGGCGAGGTGGCTACACCTTC	CASSPLRAGRGGYTF
once	TRBV19	TRBJ1-2	-	TGTGCCAGTAGTATGACGGCAGGAAATGGCTACACCTTC	CASSMTAGNGYTF
-	TRBV5-4	TRBJ2-7	TRBD1	TGTGCCAGCAGCACGACAGGGTCTCGCGAGCAGTACTTC	CASSTTGSREQYF
-	TRBV11-2	TRBJ1-3	-	TGTGCCAGCAGCTTAGAACTGAACCCTGCTGGAAACACCATATATTTT	CASSLELNPAGNTIYF
-	TRBV7-9	TRBJ2-7	TRBD1	TGTGCCAGCAGCGGTCGGGACAGCGCCTTGTTCGAGCAGTACTTC	CASSGRDSALFEQYF
-	TRBV6-5	TRBJ2-7	TRBD1	TGTGCCAGCAGCCCAGCACCAGGGGGATATGGCGAGCAGTACTTC	CASSPAPGGYGEQYF